The 6 T cell receptor beta chains in this list originate from one sample, sequenced in a study of cytomegalovirus exposure and HLA in healthy donors (dated 2017 in TCRdb). The library was obtained by the immunoSEQ multiplex PCR assay. The table was pulled from immuneACCESS by TCRdb, which kept in-frame rearrangements only. Such tables lose some clones; where checked, under half of the loss comes from unresolved V genes, and the rest has no known cause. Present in this sample are 99,000 or so clones, around 86% of which were seen just once. 4% to 4.5% of the sample lies in the top ten. Sample: PBMCs. All receptors derive from a woman in her late teens or twenties in good health and CMV-seropositive.

The genes are TRBV30 and TRBJ2-1, with unresolved D. This CDR3 has 12 amino acids. V gave up 1 base and J gave up 7 bases, with 8 bases separating them. Germline lookup yields CDR1 GTSNPN and CDR2 SVGIG (reference sequence). The CDR3 here is CAWSGEWNEQFF. For the CDR3, the DNA is TGTGCCTGGAGTGGTGAGTGGAATGAGCAGTTCTTC.

The table lists this clone with a few counts. This chain's CDR3 is CASSVRQGSQYF. In DNA form, the CDR3 reads TGTGCCAGCAGTGTACGACAGGGTTCGCAGTACTTC. This chain joins TRBV27 and TRBJ2-7, with 7 bases matching TRBD1. The germline CDR1 and CDR2 sequences are MNHEY and SMNVEV (reference sequence). The CDR3 consists of 12 residues. J lost 9 bases, V lost 5 bases, and 7 bases had no gene match.

The rearrangement uses TRBV9 and TRBJ1-2, with 8 bases lining up with TRBD1. Germline trimming cut 5 bases from V and 5 bases from J; bases unmatched to any gene: 8. CDR3 length equals 14 residues. Germline V gene lookup returns CDR1 SGDLS and CDR2 YYNGEE. The CDR3 sequence: CASSTGGDPYGYTF. CDR3 in DNA: TGTGCCAGCAGTACAGGGGGGGACCCTTATGGCTACACCTTC.

The chain is built from TRBV4-1 and TRBJ1-6; D not certain. V lost 5 bases to trimming and J lost 0 bases, with 17 bases between them. The CDR3 totals 18 residues. CDR1 is MGHRA, CDR2 YSYEKL, per germline. The CDR3 reads CASSASRLGSSYNSPLHF. The CDR3 bases are TGCGCCAGCAGCGCTAGCCGGCTGGGAAGCTCCTATAATTCACCCCTCCACTTT.

The chain joins TRBV4-2 to TRBJ2-1, with 11 bases identical to TRBD2. Germline V gene lookup returns CDR1 LGHNA and CDR2 YNFKEQ. Trimming removed 4 bases from V and 1 base from J; junction bases left unmatched: 3. The length of the CDR3 is 16 residues. In DNA, the CDR3 is TGTGCCAGCAGCCCAGTAGCGGGAGGGTCCTACAATGAGCAGTTCTTC. Protein: CASSPVAGGSYNEQFF.

The V and J genes are TRBV4-1 and TRBJ2-3, with D unresolved. The CDR3 runs 19 residues. Trimming pared 0 bases from V and 7 bases from J, leaving 26 bases between. Looked up from germline, CDR1 is MGHRA and CDR2 is YSYEKL. This CDR3 reads CASSQDPPREAAASHTQYF. In DNA form, the CDR3 reads TGCGCCAGCAGCCAAGATCCCCCTCGCGAAGCTGCCGCGAGCCATACGCAGTATTTT.